These 13 T cell receptor beta chains came from one sample sequenced in a study of blood T cell repertoires in COVID-19. Produced via immunoSEQ multiplex PCR; TCRdb's table is partial and in-frame only. The sample includes about 210,000 clones, around four fifths of them seen just once. The sequenced sample consisted of peripheral blood. All receptors derive from a man aged 45-65 years with active or convalescent COVID-19.

This clone was found a few times. V and J are TRBV24-1 and TRBJ1-1; D is possibly TRBD1 (6 bases). Germline V gene sequence: CDR1 KGHDR, CDR2 SFDVKD. Trimming shortened V by 7 bases and J by 1 base, and 12 bases separated the two germline ends. The CDR3 is made up of 14 amino acids. Written as DNA, the CDR3 is TGTGCCACCAGAGATGGGACAAAGAACACTGAAGCTTTCTTT. It is translated as CATRDGTKNTEAFF.

The gene calls are TRBV10-3 and TRBJ2-7; D remains ambiguous. CDR3 length: 13 residues. The V end lost 9 bases, the J end lost 3 bases, and 15 bases lay between the germline ends. Germline-derived CDR1 and CDR2 are ENHRY and SYGVKD. The CDR3, as DNA: TGTGCCATAAGTAGTTCCCCCAGCTACGAGCAGTACTTC. Amino acids: CAISSSPSYEQYF.

This chain uses TRBV7-8 with TRBJ2-2, with TRBD2 matching 14 bases. The junction had 9 bases not matched to a gene; V was cut back by 5 bases and J by 7 bases. This CDR3 comprises 17 residues. Germline lookup yields CDR1 SGHVS and CDR2 FQNEAQ. The CDR3 loop is CASSPPTSGGDGGELFF. The CDR3 DNA reads TGTGCCAGCAGCCCCCCGACTAGCGGGGGGGATGGCGGGGAGCTGTTTTTT.

The chain joins TRBV9 to TRBJ2-2, with D perhaps TRBD1 (6 bases). V was trimmed by 7 bases and J by 1 base, leaving 14 bases between them. CDR1 and CDR2 from the germline V gene are SGDLS and YYNGEE. The CDR3 runs to 15 residues. CDR3 region: CASGVLQGNTGELFF. The CDR3 bases are TGTGCCAGCGGTGTATTACAGGGGAACACCGGGGAGCTGTTTTTT.

The genes are TRBV6-5 and TRBJ2-5; TRBD2 might be the D (5 bases). Trimming shortened V by 1 base and J by 4 bases, and 13 bases separated the two germline ends. Germline assignment: CDR1 MNHEY and CDR2 SVGAGI. The CDR3 has 15 residues. Here the CDR3 DNA reads TGTGCCAGCAGTTACTATGAGCGGAATGGAGAGACCCAGTACTTC. Its translation is CASSYYERNGETQYF.

The gene calls are TRBV5-8 and TRBJ1-5; 8 nucleotides align to TRBD1. The CDR3 runs 16 residues. V lost 2 bases, J lost 6 bases, and 10 bases stayed unmatched. In germline, CDR1 is SGHTS, CDR2 YDEGEE. The CDR3 DNA sequence: TGTGCCAGCAGCTTCAGCCCCCAGGGGGCCGGTCAGCCCCAGCATTTT. Its translation: CASSFSPQGAGQPQHF.

This chain connects TRBV6-2 or TRBV6-3 to TRBJ1-2, with D possibly being TRBD1 (6 bases). V lost 5 bases to trimming and J lost 5 bases, with 9 bases between them. Germline CDR1 and CDR2: MNHEY and SVGEGT. CDR3 length: 12 amino acids. CDR3 sequence reads: CASSPTGYGYTF. The CDR3, as DNA: TGTGCCAGCAGTCCCACAGGGTATGGCTACACCTTC.

The rearrangement links TRBV6-5 to TRBJ1-5; possible D gene TRBD1, 5 bases. Germline values: CDR1 MNHEY, CDR2 SVGAGI. With 3 bases removed from V and 4 bases from J, the gap between germline ends came to 10 bases. The CDR3 covers 14 residues. The CDR3 sequence: CASSYAGGNQPQHF. In DNA form, the CDR3 reads TGTGCCAGCAGTTATGCGGGGGGTAATCAGCCCCAGCATTTT.

The chain employs TRBV7-9 and TRBJ1-4; TRBD1 matches 7 bases. CDR1 is SEHNR, CDR2 FQNEAQ, per germline (reference sequence). The CDR3 contains 15 residues. The trim removed 5 bases at V and 7 bases at J, leaving 10 bases unmatched. CDR3 bases: TGTGCCAGCAGCATCGGGACAGTCGGTACTGAAAAACTGTTTTTT. Amino acid sequence: CASSIGTVGTEKLFF.

Worth noting for this clone: The junction departs from germline at one end; a sequencing error may be responsible. The chain employs TRBV30 and TRBJ2-1; TRBD2 agrees at 8 bases. Germline values: CDR1 GTSNPN, CDR2 SVGIG (reference sequence). The CDR3 length is 14 residues. The CDR3 nucleotides read TGTGCCTGGCGTGTAGCGGGGTATTACAATGAGCAGTTCTTC. Amino acid sequence: CAWRVAGYYNEQFF.

The chain joins TRBV5-6 to TRBJ2-2, with 10 bases fitting TRBD1. The CDR3 runs 16 residues. V was pared by 3 bases and J by 3 bases, with 5 bases of the junction left unmatched. The germline CDR1 and CDR2 sequences are SGHDT and YYEEEE. In DNA form, the CDR3 reads TGTGCCAGCAGCTGGGGGACAGGGGTTGACACCGGGGAGCTGTTTTTT. This codes for CASSWGTGVDTGELFF.

Only a few counts were recorded for this clone. CDR3 loop: CASSQSAGSATEAFF. DNA of the CDR3: TGTGCCAGCAGCCAATCGGCAGGGTCGGCCACTGAAGCTTTCTTT. The rearrangement joins TRBV16 to TRBJ1-1, with D maybe TRBD1 (5 bases). CDR1 is KGHSY, CDR2 FQNENV, per germline. The V end was cut by 0 bases, the J end by 4 bases, with 12 bases between. The CDR3 runs 15 residues.

The V gene is TRBV2, the J gene TRBJ2-3; 9 nucleotides line up with TRBD1. Looked up from germline, CDR1 is SNHLY and CDR2 is FYNNEI. The CDR3 has 15 amino acids. V gave up 6 bases and J gave up 4 bases; unmatched junction bases: 8. DNA for the CDR3: TGTGCCAGCAGATATGGGACAGGGATAGCAGATACGCAGTATTTT. It encodes CASRYGTGIADTQYF.